Listed below are T cell receptor beta chains from one sample, sequenced in a study of human T cells and chemical hapten exposure. TCRdb re-called the RACE reads with MiXCR, one entry per CDR3 protein. Among fewer than 200,000 distinct CDR3 sequences, around a quarter were seen once, and the ten largest hold around 2.3%. The sequencing used whole blood, collected in connection with sensitization to the hapten diphenylcyclopropenone (DPC). The receptor set was obtained from a woman aged 18-30 years with alopecia areata. Some clones in this sample may be carry-over from other donors' samples. The CDR3 runs from the conserved cysteine through the conserved F or W. The D gene is left open where the match is weak. Size values are once, few and many counts, or a class for expanded clones, and some rows have none.

size | J | length | V | D | DNA | CDR3
few | TRBJ1-1 | 14 | TRBV27 | TRBD1 | TGTGCCAGCAGTTTCTGGGACAGGTACACTGAAGCTTTCTTT | CASSFWDRYTEAFF
. | TRBJ2-1 | 13 | TRBV5-4 | . | TGTGCCAGCAGCCCCGGACAGTTCAATGAGCAGTTCTTC | CASSPGQFNEQFF
few | TRBJ2-5 | 17 | TRBV6-5 | TRBD1 | TGTGCCAGCAGTTACTCGATATCCCCAGGGGGCGCGAAGACCCAGTACTTC | CASSYSISPGGAKTQYF
. | TRBJ1-1 | 15 | TRBV7-3 | . | TGTGCCAGCAGCCATTACAGGGAGAGAGGCACTGAAGCTTTCTTT | CASSHYRERGTEAFF
few | TRBJ2-5 | 15 | TRBV29-1 | TRBD1 | TGCAGCGTGGATTCCGGGACAGGGATCGAAGAGACCCAGTACTTC | CSVDSGTGIEETQYF
few | TRBJ2-1 | 13 | TRBV6-5 | . | TGTGCCAGCGCTAGTTGGACGTCCAATGAGCAGTTCTTC | CASASWTSNEQFF
. | TRBJ2-5 | 16 | TRBV27 | . | TGTGCCAGCAGTTTATCGGGTAGGGGCCGCCAAGAGACCCAGTACTTC | CASSLSGRGRQETQYF
. | TRBJ2-3 | 14 | TRBV11-2 | . | TGTGCCAGCAGCCCCGGGACCTTCACAGATACGCAGTATTTT | CASSPGTFTDTQYF
few | TRBJ2-7 | 14 | TRBV7-2 | . | TGTGCCAGCACCGACTGGCCCCAAAATGACGAGCAGTACTTC | CASTDWPQNDEQYF
. | TRBJ2-7 | 15 | TRBV4-3 | . | TGCGCCAGCAGCCAAGACATAGCCCTAGCTCGCGAGCAGTACTTC | CASSQDIALAREQYF
. | TRBJ2-7 | 14 | TRBV7-2 | . | TGTGCCAGCAGCTTAGGAGGGTCTGCCTACGAGCAGTACTTC | CASSLGGSAYEQYF
. | TRBJ2-1 | 15 | TRBV3-1 | TRBD1 | TGTGCCAGCAGCCGCCAGAGGGGGCGACGAGATGAGCAGTTCTTC | CASSRQRGRRDEQFF
. | TRBJ1-2 | 13 | TRBV20-1 | . | TGCAGTGCTGCCGGTACAGCCATCTATGGCTACACCTTC | CSAAGTAIYGYTF
few | TRBJ2-3 | 15 | TRBV5-1 | TRBD2 | TGCGCCAGCAGCCCGGCGGGGGGGAGCACAGATACGCAGTATTTT | CASSPAGGSTDTQYF
few | TRBJ2-1 | 12 | TRBV7-9 | . | TGTGCCAGCAGCTTATTCTTGAGTGAGCAGTTCTTC | CASSLFLSEQFF
. | TRBJ2-3 | 15 | TRBV12-3/TRBV12-4 | . | TGTGCCAGCAGGCCGTGGGGGGGCGGGACAGATACGCAGTATTTT | CASRPWGGGTDTQYF
. | TRBJ2-6 | 15 | TRBV4-3 | . | TGCGCCAGCAGTATCGAACTTTCTGGGGCCAACGTCCTGACTTTC | CASSIELSGANVLTF
few | TRBJ2-3 | 15 | TRBV4-1 | . | TGCGCCAGCAGCCACCTGGGAAGAAGCACAGATACGCAGTATTTT | CASSHLGRSTDTQYF
. | TRBJ2-7 | 14 | TRBV20-1 | TRBD1 | TGCAGTGCGGAAGACAGGGAATCGTCCTACGAGCAGTACTTC | CSAEDRESSYEQYF
few | TRBJ2-1 | 15 | TRBV4-1 | TRBD1 | TGCGCCAGCAGCCATTGGGACAGAATCTACAATGAGCAGTTCTTC | CASSHWDRIYNEQFF
many | TRBJ2-1 | 13 | TRBV29-1 | . | TGCAGCGTTGGTAGAGGCTCCTACAATGAGCAGTTCTTC | CSVGRGSYNEQFF
. | TRBJ2-4 | 14 | TRBV7-2 | . | TGTGCCAGCAGCTCCTTCGGGGATATTAGCATTCAGTACTTC | CASSSFGDISIQYF
. | TRBJ2-7 | 14 | TRBV19 | . | TGTGCCAGTAGTTCCGGGACGGCGACCTACGAGCAGTACTTC | CASSSGTATYEQYF
. | TRBJ2-5 | 16 | TRBV4-2 | TRBD2 | TGTGCCAGCAGCCAAGGGCTTGGCGGGGGACAAGAGACCCAGTACTTC | CASSQGLGGGQETQYF
. | TRBJ1-6 | 14 | TRBV27 | . | TGTGCCAGCACACCAAGCTCCTATAATTCACCCCTCCACTTT | CASTPSSYNSPLHF
few | TRBJ2-7 | 13 | TRBV29-1 | . | TGCAGCGTTGGAGGTTTGACCCCCAACGAGCAGTACTTC | CSVGGLTPNEQYF
few | TRBJ1-1 | 14 | TRBV4-3 | . | TGCGCCAGCAGCCAAGATCGTCGGGGAACTGAAGCTTTCTTT | CASSQDRRGTEAFF
few | TRBJ2-5 | 12 | TRBV20-1 | . | TGCAGTGCTAGGGACCCCGGGGAGACCCAGTACTTC | CSARDPGETQYF